This passage covers 9 T cell receptor beta chains from one sample sequenced in a study of control samples from healthy donors and cancer patients. Some clones are missing from TCRdb's copy, which holds only in-frame ones; the method was immunoSEQ multiplex PCR. This repertoire shows over 90,000 clones, approximately 90% found once; its top ten account for around 2.3%. Sequenced sample: blood. These receptors were taken from a young woman in good health.

This chain's CDR3 is CASGLAGGSYEQYF. The DNA for the CDR3 is TGCGCCAGCGGTCTAGCGGGAGGATCCTACGAGCAGTACTTC. This chain connects TRBV5-1 to TRBJ2-7, with TRBD2 identical over 11 bases. V shed 7 bases and J 1 base; nucleotides not matched to a gene: 4. Germline lookup yields CDR1 SGHRS and CDR2 YFSETQ. The CDR3 contains 14 residues.

The chain has TRBV5-5 and TRBJ2-1; TRBD2 aligns across 9 bases. The CDR3 runs 16 residues. The germline V gene has CDR1 SGHKS and CDR2 YYEKEE (reference sequence). V shed 0 bases and J 0 bases; nucleotides not matched to a gene: 1. The CDR3 protein is CASSLVSGSSYNEQFF. CDR3 sequence (DNA): TGTGCCAGCAGCTTGGTTAGCGGGAGCTCCTACAATGAGCAGTTCTTC.

V usage is TRBV6-5 and J usage is TRBJ1-1; 9 nucleotides match TRBD1. This CDR3 has 14 residues. Looked up from germline, CDR1 is MNHEY and CDR2 is SVGAGI. Trimming at V came to 4 bases and at J to 5 bases, leaving 5 bases not matched to a gene. Here the CDR3 reads CASSFGTGITEAFF. CDR3 coding DNA: TGTGCCAGCAGTTTCGGGACAGGGATTACTGAAGCTTTCTTT.

This chain joins TRBV9 and TRBJ2-7, with TRBD1 identical over 10 bases. Per the germline V gene, CDR1 is SGDLS and CDR2 is YYNGEE. This CDR3 has 16 residues. Trimming removed 2 bases from V and 0 bases from J; junction bases left unmatched: 5. The CDR3 sequence: CASSVSGTGASYEQYF. The CDR3, as DNA: TGTGCCAGCAGCGTTAGTGGGACAGGGGCCTCCTACGAGCAGTACTTC.

V is TRBV11-2 and J is TRBJ1-1, with D possibly matching TRBD1 (5 bases). The CDR3 runs to 15 residues. Germline lookup yields CDR1 SGHAT and CDR2 FQNNGV. The V and J ends lost 5 bases and 1 base respectively, with 14 bases between them. Here the CDR3 reads CASSETYGGNTEAFF. CDR3 bases: TGTGCCAGCAGCGAAACCTACGGGGGGAACACTGAAGCTTTCTTT.

The J gene is TRBJ2-7, the V gene TRBV4-1; no firm D call. V dropped 0 bases and J dropped 0 bases, with 9 bases sitting between them. Germline CDR1 is MGHRA and CDR2 is YSYEKL. This CDR3 is 15 amino acids long. CDR3 in amino acids: CASSQDFGASYEQYF. In DNA form, the CDR3 reads TGCGCCAGCAGCCAAGATTTTGGAGCCTCCTACGAGCAGTACTTC.

The chain uses TRBV6-2 or TRBV6-3 and TRBJ2-2; no reliable D call. The CDR3 is made up of 14 amino acids. V lost 3 bases to trimming and J lost 5 bases, with 10 bases between them. The V gene's germline CDR1 is MNHEY and CDR2 SVGEGT. In DNA, the CDR3 is TGTGCCAGCAGTTATAGTTGGGGAACCGGGGAGCTGTTTTTT. Amino acids: CASSYSWGTGELFF.

The chain links TRBV19 to TRBJ1-1; the D gene is possibly TRBD1 (5 bases). The germline CDR1 and CDR2 sequences are LNHDA and SQIVND (reference sequence). V was trimmed by 6 bases and J by 7 bases, leaving 9 bases between them. The CDR3 is 11 residues long. CDR3 protein: CASRLGDEAFF. In nucleotides, the CDR3 is TGTGCCAGTAGATTAGGGGATGAAGCTTTCTTT. Based on the CDR3 plus reference TRBV19 and TRBJ1-1, the full variable domain is DGGITQSPKYLFRKEGQNVTLSCEQNLNHDAMYWYRQDPGQGLRLIYYSQIVNDFQKGDIAEGYSVSREKKESFPLTVTSAQKNPTAFYLCASRLGDEAFFGQGTRLTVV.

This chain connects TRBV6-6 to TRBJ2-1; TRBD1 is a possible D gene (5 bases). Germline V gives CDR1 MNHNY, CDR2 SVGAGI (reference sequence). CDR3 length equals 16 residues. Trimming stripped 4 bases from V and 9 bases from J, with 22 bases between. CDR3 sequence reads: CASSWSDRRVPREQFF. CDR3 DNA: TGTGCCAGCAGTTGGTCAGACAGACGGGTACCCCGTGAGCAGTTCTTC.